Presented here are 9 T cell receptor beta chains from one specimen sequenced in a study of low-dose radiotherapy and immunotherapy resistance in tumors (dated by TCRdb to the early 2020s). To make first-strand cDNA, Superscript III was used along with a set of TRAV- and TRBV-specific primers so that both the TCRalpha and TCRbeta chains were covered. TCRs were amplified with Phusion for 20 to 25 PCR cycles, with a constant-region primer paired with the adapter attached to the V primers. TCRdb reprocessing: public reads trimmed at Q25 with fastp, clones called with MiXCR, in-frame beta chains kept. CDR3 protein sequences are deduplicated, and each keeps its most common genes and DNA. In all, the sample holds around 10,000 distinct CDR3 sequences, and roughly 60% of those were seen once. The ten biggest clones cover about 11% of the sample. Every receptor here comes from a human donor with advanced metastatic prostate, ovarian, gallbladder or colorectal cancer (not recorded which). This table probably holds off-target reads from a library built for another chain.

This clonotype was picked up a small number of times. The CDR3 sequence: CASKTDYNEQFF. In DNA, the CDR3 is TGTGCCAGCAAGACAGACTACAATGAGCAGTTCTTC. The chain has TRBV12-3 or TRBV12-4 and TRBJ2-1; possible D gene TRBD1, 5 bases. The CDR3 runs to 12 residues. V was clipped by 7 bases and J by 3 bases, with 7 bases between them.

The sample holds a few counts of this clonotype. The CDR3 sequence: CASSIRQGRNQPQHF. In DNA, the CDR3 is TGTGCCAGTAGTATCAGGCAGGGGCGCAATCAGCCCCAGCATTTT. The chain carries TRBV19 and TRBJ1-5; possible D gene TRBD1, 6 bases. The CDR3 has 15 amino acids. Germline assignment: CDR1 LNHDA and CDR2 SQIVND (reference sequence). V was clipped by 3 bases and J by 2 bases, with 11 bases between them.

This clonotype was detected a few times. The gene calls are TRBV9 and TRBJ1-3; D may be TRBD1 (5 bases). The V gene's germline CDR1 is SGDLS and CDR2 YYNGEE. V was trimmed by 2 bases and J by 3 bases, leaving 9 bases between them. There are 14 residues in the CDR3. Written as DNA, the CDR3 is TGTGCCAGCAGCGTGGGGCAACTTGGAAACACCATATATTTT. Translated: CASSVGQLGNTIYF.

CDR3 sequence: CASSYPSGVYNEQFF. DNA for the CDR3: TGTGCCAGCAGTTACCCTAGCGGGGTATACAATGAGCAGTTCTTC. V and J are TRBV6-2 or TRBV6-3 and TRBJ2-1; 9 bases map to TRBD2. CDR3 length: 15 residues. The germline V gene encodes CDR1 MNHEY and CDR2 SVGEGT. Trimming took 2 bases from V and 4 from J; bases not matched to a gene: 3.

V usage is TRBV5-4 and J usage is TRBJ1-6; 8 bases are shared with TRBD1. Germline V gene data show CDR1 as SGHNT and CDR2 as YYREEE (reference sequence). The CDR3 runs to 15 residues. Trimming at V came to 7 bases and at J to 7 bases, leaving 10 bases not matched to a gene. The CDR3 loop is CASSRQGMGNSPLHF. The CDR3, as DNA: TGTGCCAGCTCCAGACAGGGGATGGGGAATTCACCCCTCCACTTT.

The gene calls are TRBV11-2 and TRBJ2-3, with D possibly TRBD2 on 6 matching bases. The CDR3 extends over 14 amino acids. V was shortened by 5 bases and J by 4 bases, with 13 bases between the two germline ends. The germline V gene has CDR1 SGHAT and CDR2 FQNNGV. CDR3 in DNA: TGTGCCAGCAGCGTTAGGGTAGCGGCAGATACGCAGTATTTT. As protein: CASSVRVAADTQYF. The whole variable domain, remainder taken from reference TRBV11-2 and TRBJ2-3, is EAGVAQSPRYKIIEKRQSVAFWCNPISGHATLYWYQQILGQGPKLLIQFQNNGVVDDSQLPKDRFSAERLKGVDSTLKIQPAKLEDSAVYLCASSVRVAADTQYFGPGTRLTVL.

This clonotype came up a few times. This rearrangement joins TRBV6-2 or TRBV6-3 to TRBJ2-7, with D perhaps matching TRBD1 or TRBD2 (5 bases each). The CDR3 extends over 14 amino acids. Trimming removed 5 bases at V and 3 bases at J, with 14 bases between. Germline V gene data show CDR1 as MNHEY and CDR2 as SVGEGT. CDR3 coding DNA: TGTGCCAGCAGTGGGGGATCGGGGCGCTACGAGCAGTACTTC. Residues: CASSGGSGRYEQYF.

This clonotype appeared a few times. The chain is built from TRBV6-2 or TRBV6-3 and TRBJ2-7; the D gene is possibly TRBD1 (5 bases). V was cut by 5 bases and J by 6 bases, with 14 bases left in between. CDR3 length: 13 residues. Germline CDR1 and CDR2: MNHEY and SVGEGT. In DNA, the CDR3 is TGTGCCAGCAGTCCTCCAGGGCTGGGCGAGCAGTACTTC. Amino acid sequence: CASSPPGLGEQYF.

CDR3 loop: CASSVGNTGELFF. The CDR3 region has the DNA TGTGCCAGCTCCGTAGGGAACACCGGGGAGCTGTTTTTT. The rearrangement joins TRBV12-3 or TRBV12-4 to TRBJ2-2, with unresolved D. The CDR3 length is 13 residues. V was pared by 8 bases and J by 1 base, with 8 bases between.